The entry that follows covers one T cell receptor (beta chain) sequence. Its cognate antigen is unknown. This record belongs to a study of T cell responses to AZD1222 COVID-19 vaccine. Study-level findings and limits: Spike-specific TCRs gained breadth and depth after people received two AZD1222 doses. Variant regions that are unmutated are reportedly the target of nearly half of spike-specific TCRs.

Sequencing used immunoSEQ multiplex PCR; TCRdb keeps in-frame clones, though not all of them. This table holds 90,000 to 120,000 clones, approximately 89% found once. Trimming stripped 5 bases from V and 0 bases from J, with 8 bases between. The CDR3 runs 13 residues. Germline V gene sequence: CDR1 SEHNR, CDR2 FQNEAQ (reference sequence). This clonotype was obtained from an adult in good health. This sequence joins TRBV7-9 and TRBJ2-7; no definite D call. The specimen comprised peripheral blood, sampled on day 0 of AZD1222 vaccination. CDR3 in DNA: TGTGCCAGCAGCCCCCCGTACTCCTACGAGCAGTACTTC. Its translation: CASSPPYSYEQYF.